This TCR beta chain comes out of a study of metastatic and nonmetastatic thyroid tumors. General study findings and limits: Across blood and tumor, TCR beta diversity in malignant thyroid tumors was reportedly significantly higher than in benign nodules.

V was clipped by 5 bases and J by 3 bases, with 14 bases between them. The germline V gene encodes CDR1 MNHNS and CDR2 SASEGT. The CDR3 totals 15 residues. Treatment of any kind had been given to no patient before thyroid surgery. This clone was detected many times. Its target is not known. With MiXCR, TCRdb reprocessed the PCR reads. The sample yields some 21,000 clones, 22% seen once. The sequenced sample was tumor tissue. The chain employs TRBV6-1 and TRBJ1-5; no reliable D call. The TCR sequence derives from a female donor with papillary thyroid cancer or a benign thyroid nodule (not recorded which). Some clones in this sample may be carry-over from other donors' samples. CDR3 sequence: CASSNRGGLNQPQHF. CDR3 DNA sequence: TGTGCCAGCAGTAACCGGGGAGGCCTCAATCAGCCCCAGCATTTT.